The T cell receptor (beta chain) described here comes from a study of blood T cell repertoires in COVID-19. Background on the study: Sites across the United States, Italy and Spain contributed samples from acute and convalescent COVID-19. T cells, B-cell-depleted T cells, or PBMCs supplied cDNA or gDNA.

Per the authors' pipeline: Estimates of nucleated cell counts were drawn from the amplification of reference gene primers. TCRdb keeps only in-frame clones here, not all; method: immunoSEQ multiplex PCR. V, J and clone size reflect that table, while D and trimming were determined from the DNA. Altogether 190,000 or so clones are present, around four fifths being singletons, with the ten largest covering 0.85% to 0.95%. The CDR3 covers 16 residues. Trimming removed 3 bases from V and 9 bases from J; junction bases left unmatched: 10. CDR1 is LGHDT and CDR2 is YNNKEL in the germline V gene (reference sequence). Seattle enrolled patients during active infection and tracked them longitudinally.

The sequence derives from a man aged 55 to 70 with COVID-19, enrolled during active disease. The sequenced sample consisted of peripheral blood. The gene calls are TRBV3-1 (or the pseudogene TRBV3-2) and TRBJ2-7, with 14 bases fitting TRBD2. CDR3 sequence reads: CASSQAGTSGSLGQYF. CDR3 nucleotide sequence: TGTGCCAGCAGCCAGGCTGGGACTAGCGGGAGTCTGGGGCAGTACTTC.